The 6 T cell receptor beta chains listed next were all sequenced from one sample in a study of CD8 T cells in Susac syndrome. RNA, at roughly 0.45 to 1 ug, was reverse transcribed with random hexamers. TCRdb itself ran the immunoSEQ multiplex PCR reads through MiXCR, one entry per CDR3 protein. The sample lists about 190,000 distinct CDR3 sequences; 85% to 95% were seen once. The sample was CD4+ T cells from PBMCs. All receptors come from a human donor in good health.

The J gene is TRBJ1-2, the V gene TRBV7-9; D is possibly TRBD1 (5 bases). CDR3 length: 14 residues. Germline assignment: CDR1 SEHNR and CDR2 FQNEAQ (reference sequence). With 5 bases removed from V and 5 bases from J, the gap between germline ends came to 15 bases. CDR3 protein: CASSASGTEYGYTF. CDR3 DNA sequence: TGTGCCAGCAGCGCATCCGGGACGGAATATGGCTACACCTTC.

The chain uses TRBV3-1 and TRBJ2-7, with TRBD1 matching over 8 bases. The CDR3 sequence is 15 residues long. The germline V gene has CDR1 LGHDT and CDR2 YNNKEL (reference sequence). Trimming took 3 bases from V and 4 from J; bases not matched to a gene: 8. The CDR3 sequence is CASSHAGTGSYEQYF. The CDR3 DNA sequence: TGTGCCAGCAGCCATGCCGGGACAGGCTCATACGAGCAGTACTTC.

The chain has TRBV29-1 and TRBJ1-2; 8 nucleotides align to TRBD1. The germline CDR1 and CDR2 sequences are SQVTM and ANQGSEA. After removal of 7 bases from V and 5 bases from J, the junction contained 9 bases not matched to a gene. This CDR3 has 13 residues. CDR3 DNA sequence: TGCAGCGGCGGACAGGGCGAGGTTTATGGCTACACCTTC. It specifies CSGGQGEVYGYTF.

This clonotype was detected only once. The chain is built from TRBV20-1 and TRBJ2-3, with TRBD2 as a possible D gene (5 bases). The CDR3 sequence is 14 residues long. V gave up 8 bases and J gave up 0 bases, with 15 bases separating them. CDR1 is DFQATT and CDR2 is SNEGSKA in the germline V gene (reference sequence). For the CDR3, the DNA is TGCAGTCCCCGGGCCGGCGGGAGCACAGATACGCAGTATTTT. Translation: CSPRAGGSTDTQYF.

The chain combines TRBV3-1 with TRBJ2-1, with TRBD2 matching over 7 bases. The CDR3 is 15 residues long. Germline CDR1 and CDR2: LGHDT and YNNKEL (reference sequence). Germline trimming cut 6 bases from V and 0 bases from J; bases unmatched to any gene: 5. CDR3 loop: CASSHLAASYNEQFF. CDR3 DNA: TGTGCCAGCAGTCACCTAGCGGCCTCCTACAATGAGCAGTTCTTC.

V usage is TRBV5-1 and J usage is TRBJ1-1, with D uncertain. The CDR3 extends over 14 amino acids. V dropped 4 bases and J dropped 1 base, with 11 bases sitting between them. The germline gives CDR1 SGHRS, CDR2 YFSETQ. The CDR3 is CASSVTLGNTEAFF. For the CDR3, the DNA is TGCGCCAGCAGCGTGACACTGGGGAACACTGAAGCTTTCTTT.